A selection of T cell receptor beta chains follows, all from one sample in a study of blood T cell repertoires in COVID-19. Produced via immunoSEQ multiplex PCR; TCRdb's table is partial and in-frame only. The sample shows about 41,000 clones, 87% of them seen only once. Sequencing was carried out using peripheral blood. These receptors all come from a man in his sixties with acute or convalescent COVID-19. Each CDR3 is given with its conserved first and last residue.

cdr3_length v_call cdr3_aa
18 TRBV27 CASSFAPRTGGVSGELFF
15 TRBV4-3 CASSQDPSAGGREFF
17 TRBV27 CASSLSGRWKGVTEAFF
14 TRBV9 CASSLQTGGTEAFF
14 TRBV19 CASSIGETGIRAFF
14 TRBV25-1 CASRETGPNEKLFF
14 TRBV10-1 CASSDDRSDQPQHF
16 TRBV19 CASSFTTGGSYNEQFF
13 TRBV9 CASSPAGGDEAFF
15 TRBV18 CASSPPGGLNQPQHF
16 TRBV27 CASTSPTSGGGYEQYF